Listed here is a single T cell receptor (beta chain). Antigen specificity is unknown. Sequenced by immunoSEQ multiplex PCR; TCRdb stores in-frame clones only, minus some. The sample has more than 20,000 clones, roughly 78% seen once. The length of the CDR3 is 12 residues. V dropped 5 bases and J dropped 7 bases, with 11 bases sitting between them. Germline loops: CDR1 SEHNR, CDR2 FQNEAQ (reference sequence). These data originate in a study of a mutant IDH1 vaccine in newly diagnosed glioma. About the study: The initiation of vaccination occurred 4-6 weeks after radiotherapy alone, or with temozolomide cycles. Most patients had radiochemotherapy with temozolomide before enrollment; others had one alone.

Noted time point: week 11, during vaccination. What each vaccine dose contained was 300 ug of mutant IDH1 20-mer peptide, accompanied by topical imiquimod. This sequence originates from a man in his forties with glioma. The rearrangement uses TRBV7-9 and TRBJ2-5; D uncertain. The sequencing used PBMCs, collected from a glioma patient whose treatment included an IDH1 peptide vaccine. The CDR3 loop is CASSLQPGTQYF. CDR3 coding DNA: TGTGCCAGCAGCCTCCAACCAGGGACCCAGTACTTC.